These 18 T cell receptor beta chains were sequenced from one sample in a study of CD8+ T cells in alopecia areata. The sequencing template was cDNA reverse transcribed from extracted RNA. Using immunoSEQ multiplex PCR, the repertoire was profiled, and TCRdb retains in-frame clones only, with some absent. The data show 93,000 or so clones, 55% seen once. Specimen: CD4+ T cells sorted from blood. The source of these receptors is a human donor in good health.

This chain connects TRBV29-1 to TRBJ2-7; D may correspond to TRBD1 or TRBD2 (5 bases each). Trimming took off 6 bases at V and 3 bases at J, with 15 bases between the two ends. The CDR3 consists of 13 residues. Germline CDR1 reads SQVTM; CDR2 reads ANQGSEA. CDR3 bases: TGCAGCGTCCTGGGGACGGAAGTCTACGAGCAGTACTTC. This translates into CSVLGTEVYEQYF.

The chain carries TRBV2 and TRBJ1-6, with D possibly being TRBD1 (6 bases). The CDR3 has 16 residues. V was pared by 7 bases and J by 9 bases, with 22 bases between. Per germline, CDR1 SNHLY and CDR2 FYNNEI. The CDR3 loop is CASTPSTGGTGSPLHF. CDR3 sequence (DNA): TGTGCCAGCACCCCATCGACAGGAGGAACGGGTTCACCCCTCCACTTT.

This clone was counted only a few times. The rearrangement uses TRBV7-2 and TRBJ2-5; 12 bases map to TRBD2. The junction had 5 bases not matched to a gene; V was cut back by 5 bases and J by 4 bases. The CDR3 has 15 residues. Germline CDR1 SGHTA, CDR2 FQGNSA. CDR3 nucleotide sequence: TGTGCCAGCAGCCTACAACTAGCGGGGGGAGAGACCCAGTACTTC. It codes for CASSLQLAGGETQYF.

Only a few counts were recorded for this clone. The chain employs TRBV5-6 and TRBJ1-2; the match to TRBD1 covers 10 bases. V gave up 4 bases and J gave up 8 bases; unmatched junction bases: 11. The CDR3 is made up of 15 amino acids. CDR1 and CDR2 from the germline V gene are SGHDT and YYEEEE. CDR3 amino acids: CASSAAGTGVRGYTF. The CDR3 DNA reads TGTGCCAGCAGCGCCGCCGGGACAGGGGTTCGCGGCTACACCTTC.

This CDR3 reads CASSPHREDTEAFF. DNA of the CDR3: TGTGCCAGCAGCCCTCACAGGGAGGACACTGAAGCTTTCTTT. The chain uses TRBV9 and TRBJ1-1, with a possible D match to TRBD1 (6 bases). There are 14 residues in the CDR3. V lost 4 bases and J lost 3, with 13 bases in between. Germline assignment: CDR1 SGDLS and CDR2 YYNGEE.

V is TRBV30 and J is TRBJ2-1, with 9 nucleotides matching TRBD2. Unmatched junction bases numbered 10, after V lost 2 bases and J lost 8 bases. The CDR3 runs 15 residues. CDR1 and CDR2 from the germline V gene are GTSNPN and SVGIG (reference sequence). The chain's CDR3 is CAWSRGTSRIDEQFF. The CDR3 nucleotides read TGTGCCTGGAGTCGGGGGACTAGCCGGATCGATGAGCAGTTCTTC.

The J gene is TRBJ2-1, the V gene TRBV9, with TRBD2 identical over 11 bases. Germline V gene data show CDR1 as SGDLS and CDR2 as YYNGEE. Trimming removed 0 bases from V and 5 bases from J; junction bases left unmatched: 7. This CDR3 is built from 17 residues. CDR3 amino acids: CASSVGLGLAVDNEQFF. CDR3 DNA sequence: TGTGCCAGCAGCGTAGGTCTGGGACTAGCGGTCGACAATGAGCAGTTCTTC.

The chain carries TRBV30 and TRBJ1-2; D is ambiguous. The germline V gene encodes CDR1 GTSNPN and CDR2 SVGIG (reference sequence). The germline V and J ends were trimmed by 2 bases and 8 bases, with 15 bases remaining between them. The CDR3 is 13 amino acids. The CDR3 reads CAWSRLWPGGYTF. CDR3 in DNA: TGTGCCTGGAGTCGTCTTTGGCCCGGAGGCTACACCTTC.

J is TRBJ2-3 and V is TRBV30, with D hard to call. The CDR3 is made up of 12 amino acids. In germline, CDR1 is GTSNPN, CDR2 SVGIG (reference sequence). Trimming pared 3 bases from V and 6 bases from J, leaving 10 bases between. The CDR3 bases are TGTGCCTGGAGGGGTAGCCTGGATACGCAGTATTTT. Translating it yields CAWRGSLDTQYF.

This clone appeared a few times. The genes are TRBV18 and TRBJ1-1; D uncertain. Germline CDR1 reads KGHSH; CDR2 reads LQKENI. Trimming removed 3 bases at V and 8 bases at J, with 10 bases between. This CDR3 region has 12 residues. The CDR3 bases are TGTGCCAGCTCACCCCCGGGGATGGAAGCTTTCTTT. Protein sequence: CASSPPGMEAFF.

The sample holds a few counts of this clone. J is TRBJ2-1 and V is TRBV7-9; D unclear. Germline V gene data show CDR1 as SEHNR and CDR2 as FQNEAQ (reference sequence). This CDR3 has 12 residues. V lost 7 bases and J lost 9, with 13 bases in between. The DNA for the CDR3 is TGTGCCAGCACGATGGGGTCGGGTGAGCAGTTCTTC. This translates into CASTMGSGEQFF. Combining the CDR3 with reference TRBV7-9 and TRBJ2-1 gives the whole variable domain DTGVSQNPRHKITKRGQNVTFRCDPISEHNRLYWYRQTLGQGPEFLTYFQNEAQLEKSRLLSDRFSAERPKGSFSTLEIQRTEQGDSAMYLCASTMGSGEQFFGPGTRLTVL.

The rearrangement joins TRBV18 to TRBJ2-5; D call uncertain. The CDR3 is 13 residues long. Germline V gene sequence: CDR1 KGHSH, CDR2 LQKENI. Trimming shortened V by 2 bases and J by 1 base, and 5 bases separated the two germline ends. CDR3 region: CASSPWTQETQYF. As DNA, the CDR3 is TGTGCCAGCTCACCATGGACCCAAGAGACCCAGTACTTC.

This chain connects TRBV29-1 to TRBJ1-1; TRBD1 is a possible D gene (6 bases). The V gene's germline CDR1 is SQVTM and CDR2 ANQGSEA. The CDR3 contains 13 residues. V was pared by 7 bases and J by 4 bases, with 16 bases between. The CDR3 loop reads CSATRGAGTEAFF. CDR3 sequence (DNA): TGCAGCGCTACACGGGGGGCAGGCACTGAAGCTTTCTTT. Full variable domain (rest looked up from reference TRBV29-1 and TRBJ1-1): SAVISQKPSRDICQRGTSLTIQCQVDSQVTMMFWYRQQPGQSLTLIATANQGSEATYESGFVIDKFPISRPNLTFSTLTVSNMSPEDSSIYLCSATRGAGTEAFFGQGTRLTVV.

The chain has TRBV29-1 and TRBJ1-1; D is unresolved. The length of the CDR3 is 13 residues. Germline V lookup: CDR1 SQVTM, CDR2 ANQGSEA. Deletions cut 5 bases from V and 2 bases from J, with 12 bases between. The CDR3 sequence: CSVWAAGNTEAFF. The CDR3, as DNA: TGCAGCGTTTGGGCAGCGGGAAACACTGAAGCTTTCTTT.

The chain uses TRBV18 and TRBJ1-1; D remains unclear. The CDR3 loop spans 13 amino acids. CDR1 and CDR2 (germline): KGHSH, LQKENI. Between the trimmed V and J ends, which lost 5 bases and 1 base, there was a span of 8 bases. The CDR3, as DNA: TGTGCCAGCTCAAGTGATTCGAACACTGAAGCTTTCTTT. It is translated as CASSSDSNTEAFF.

This clone was detected a few times. The chain combines TRBV19 with TRBJ1-6; no reliable D call. In germline, CDR1 is LNHDA, CDR2 SQIVND (reference sequence). This CDR3 is built from 14 residues. Trimming removed 7 bases from V and 0 bases from J, with 7 bases in between. DNA of the CDR3: TGTGCCAGTAAGATCAGCTCCTATAATTCACCCCTCCACTTT. It yields the protein CASKISSYNSPLHF.

The rearrangement links TRBV29-1 to TRBJ2-5; no clear D gene. Per germline, CDR1 SQVTM and CDR2 ANQGSEA. The CDR3 contains 11 residues. V lost 3 bases, J lost 5 bases, and 7 bases lay in between. The CDR3 sequence: CSVDRSETQYF. The CDR3 DNA follows: TGCAGCGTTGATCGGTCTGAGACCCAGTACTTC.

CDR3 nucleotide sequence: TGCAGTGCTAGCGTGCAGCTTACGCAGTATTTT. This codes for CSASVQLTQYF. The chain joins TRBV20-1 to TRBJ2-3; D call uncertain. Trimming removed 3 bases from V and 8 bases from J, with 9 bases in between. The CDR3 runs to 11 residues. The germline V gene encodes CDR1 DFQATT and CDR2 SNEGSKA (reference sequence).